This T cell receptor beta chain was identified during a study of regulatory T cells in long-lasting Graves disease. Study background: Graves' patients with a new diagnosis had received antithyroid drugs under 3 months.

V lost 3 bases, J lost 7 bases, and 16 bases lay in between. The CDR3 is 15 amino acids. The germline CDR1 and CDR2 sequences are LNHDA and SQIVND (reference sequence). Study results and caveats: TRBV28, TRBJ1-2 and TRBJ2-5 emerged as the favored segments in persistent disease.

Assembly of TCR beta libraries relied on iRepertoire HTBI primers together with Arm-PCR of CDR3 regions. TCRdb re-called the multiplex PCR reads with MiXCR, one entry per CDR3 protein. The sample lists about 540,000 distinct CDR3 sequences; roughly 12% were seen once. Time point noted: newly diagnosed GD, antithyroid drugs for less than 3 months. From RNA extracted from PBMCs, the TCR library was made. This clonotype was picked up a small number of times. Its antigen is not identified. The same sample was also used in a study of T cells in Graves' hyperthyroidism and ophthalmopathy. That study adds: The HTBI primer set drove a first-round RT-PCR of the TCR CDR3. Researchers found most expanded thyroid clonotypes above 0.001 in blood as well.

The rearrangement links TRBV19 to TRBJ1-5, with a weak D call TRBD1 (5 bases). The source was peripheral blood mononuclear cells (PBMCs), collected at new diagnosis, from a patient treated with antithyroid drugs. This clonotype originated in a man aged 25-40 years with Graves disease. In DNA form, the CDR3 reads TGTGCCAGTAGTATTAGCCTGCAGGGCGCCCAGCCCCAGCATTTT. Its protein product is CASSISLQGAQPQHF.